Sequencing of this T cell receptor beta chain was carried out in a study of T cells in Graves' hyperthyroidism and ophthalmopathy. This clonotype has only a few counts. This CDR3 has 18 amino acids. Germline-derived CDR1 and CDR2 are LNHNV and YYDKDF (reference sequence). The ends lost 8 bases at V and 2 bases at J; junction bases unmatched: 12. The PBMCs were sourced from fresh peripheral blood (more than 8.5 ml). RNA transcripts provided the source from which TCR beta CDR3 regions were amplified. Using the HTBI primer set, a first-round RT-PCR was run on the TCR CDR3. Using its own MiXCR run on the multiplex PCR reads, TCRdb lists one record per CDR3 protein. The top ten clones hold approximately 25% of a sample with about 350,000 distinct CDR3 sequences, approximately 15% of them seen once.

What was sequenced was blood. This clonotype was obtained from a woman aged 30 to 39 with Graves' hyperthyroidism. This rearrangement joins TRBV15 to TRBJ2-3, with 14 bases aligning to TRBD2. Here the CDR3 reads CATQTGTSGSTPTDTQYF. The CDR3 DNA reads TGTGCCACCCAAACCGGGACTAGCGGGAGTACCCCCACAGATACGCAGTATTTT.